The clone carrying this T cell receptor beta chain was counted many times. TCRdb fed the 5' RACE reads into MiXCR, producing one record per CDR3 protein. The table includes 59,000 or so distinct CDR3 sequences, around an eighth detected once. These data originate in a study of early T cells in non-severe SARS-CoV-2 infection. Study-level background: Chains from this unsorted whole-blood bulk RNA could not be paired.

Germline assignment: CDR1 SEHNR and CDR2 FQNEAQ (reference sequence). V gave up 5 bases and J gave up 4 bases; unmatched junction bases: 4. The CDR3 extends over 13 amino acids. The sequences come from whole blood, collected at baseline. V is TRBV7-9 and J is TRBJ2-7; 8 bases match TRBD1. The receptor was derived from an adult who was a healthcare worker with PCR-confirmed SARS-CoV-2 infection or an uninfected control (not recorded which). The CDR3 DNA reads as TGTGCCAGCAGCCCCGGACAGGGTTACGAGCAGTACTTC. Translation: CASSPGQGYEQYF.